Listed below are T cell receptor beta chains from one sample, sequenced in a study of Ad26.COV2.S vaccination and SARS-CoV-2 variants. The protocol was immunoSEQ multiplex PCR, while the TCRdb copy is restricted to in-frame clones and leaves out a portion. The repertoire includes 300,000 to 350,000 clones, about 90% of them detected once, and over 5% sits in the top ten. Sequenced here: peripheral blood, sampled in a trial of Ad26.COV2.S vaccine versus placebo. These TCRs come from a person aged 18 to 65 who received the Ad26.COV2.S COVID-19 vaccine or a placebo. Both conserved end residues are part of each CDR3. The D gene is left open where the match is weak. Not every row has a clone size; where given, it reads once, few, many or a size class.

v_call	clone_size	d_call	j_call	cdr3_aa	cdr3_nt
TRBV24-1	-	-	TRBJ2-3	CATSDTGGPSTDTQYF	TGTGCCACCAGTGATACGGGGGGCCCTAGCACAGATACGCAGTATTTT
TRBV10-3	-	-	TRBJ2-1	CAISLDVEQFF	TGTGCCATCAGTTTAGATGTAGAGCAGTTCTTC
TRBV7-2	few	-	TRBJ2-1	CASSLPTGTPTYNEQFF	TGTGCCAGCAGCTTACCAACCGGGACACCTACCTACAATGAGCAGTTCTTC
TRBV7-9	-	-	TRBJ2-1	CASSPRQGNEQFF	TGTGCCAGCAGCCCCCGTCAGGGCAATGAGCAGTTCTTC
TRBV10-3	-	-	TRBJ2-7	CAISPQERVRSLYEQYF	TGTGCCATCAGTCCCCAGGAGCGGGTTAGGTCCCTCTACGAGCAGTACTTC
TRBV7-2	-	-	TRBJ2-3	CASSPSRGSTDTQYF	TGTGCCAGCAGCCCCAGCAGGGGAAGCACAGATACGCAGTATTTT
TRBV6-2/TRBV6-3	-	-	TRBJ2-1	CASSPAYNEQFF	TGTGCCAGCAGTCCAGCCTACAATGAGCAGTTCTTC
TRBV5-4	once	-	TRBJ1-5	CASSLFGPRQPQHF	TGTGCCAGCAGCTTGTTTGGCCCACGTCAGCCCCAGCATTTT
TRBV7-2	-	-	TRBJ2-2	CASSLGFGGAVGELFF	TGTGCCAGCAGCTTAGGGTTTGGGGGGGCCGTCGGGGAGCTGTTTTTT
TRBV9	-	-	TRBJ1-1	CASSSTGASTEAFF	TGTGCCAGCAGCTCAACCGGGGCAAGCACTGAAGCTTTCTTT
TRBV20-1	-	-	TRBJ2-3	CSALRTDTQYF	TGCAGTGCCCTACGCACAGATACGCAGTATTTT
TRBV5-1	-	TRBD1	TRBJ2-2	CASSQGQVNTGELFF	TGCGCCAGCAGCCAGGGACAGGTGAACACCGGGGAGCTGTTTTTT
TRBV19	-	-	TRBJ2-4	CASSIGRILAKNIQYF	TGTGCCAGTAGTATCGGCCGAATTCTAGCCAAAAACATTCAGTACTTC
TRBV19	-	TRBD1	TRBJ1-2	CASRPGQGDYGYTF	TGTGCCAGTAGACCGGGACAGGGGGACTATGGCTACACCTTC
TRBV5-5	-	-	TRBJ1-1	CASSSQRMNTEAFF	TGTGCCAGCAGCAGCCAGAGGATGAACACTGAAGCTTTCTTT
TRBV19	-	TRBD1	TRBJ2-5	CASSAHWTGGSQETQYF	TGTGCCAGTAGTGCCCACTGGACAGGGGGGTCACAAGAGACCCAGTACTTC
TRBV3-1/TRBV3-2	-	TRBD2	TRBJ2-3	CASPKSGTSGYTDTQYF	TGTGCCAGCCCCAAGTCCGGGACTAGCGGATACACAGATACGCAGTATTTT
TRBV19	-	TRBD1	TRBJ1-1	CASSMDRWNTEAFF	TGTGCCAGTAGTATGGACAGGTGGAACACTGAAGCTTTCTTT
TRBV10-3	-	TRBD2	TRBJ2-7	CAISGVGGSYEQYF	TGTGCCATCAGTGGTGTGGGGGGGAGTTACGAGCAGTACTTC
TRBV5-4	-	-	TRBJ2-2	CASSRKSGTTGELFF	TGTGCCAGCAGCCGCAAATCAGGGACAACCGGGGAGCTGTTTTTT
TRBV7-9	-	TRBD2	TRBJ2-2	CASSLGLAGTSGTGELFF	TGTGCCAGCAGCTTAGGGCTAGCGGGGACCTCGGGGACCGGGGAGCTGTTTTTT
TRBV7-9	-	-	TRBJ1-1	CASSPTGGTEAFF	TGTGCCAGCAGCCCTACCGGCGGGACTGAAGCTTTCTTT
TRBV13	-	-	TRBJ1-2	CASSLRRSRAFYGYTF	TGTGCCAGCAGCTTACGTCGGTCCCGAGCGTTCTATGGCTACACCTTC
TRBV27	-	TRBD1	TRBJ1-2	CASSSIDRENYGYTF	TGTGCCAGCAGTTCGATAGACAGGGAAAACTATGGCTACACCTTC
TRBV5-1	-	-	TRBJ1-1	CASSYPTGPGTEAFF	TGCGCCAGCAGCTACCCCACAGGGCCGGGGACTGAAGCTTTCTTT
TRBV5-5	-	-	TRBJ2-3	CASSFDGQVTDTQYF	TGTGCCAGCAGCTTTGATGGACAAGTTACAGATACGCAGTATTTT
TRBV4-3	-	-	TRBJ2-2	CASSQLTGPTGELFF	TGCGCCAGCAGCCAATTGACAGGACCCACCGGGGAGCTGTTTTTT
TRBV19	-	TRBD2	TRBJ2-4	CASSPPAGGPKNIQYF	TGTGCCAGTAGCCCCCCAGCGGGAGGGCCCAAAAACATTCAGTACTTC
TRBV10-3	-	-	TRBJ2-5	CAISESANLTPLETQYF	TGTGCCATCAGTGAGTCGGCTAACCTCACTCCCCTCGAGACCCAGTACTTC
TRBV3-1/TRBV3-2	once	-	TRBJ1-2	CASSQGEGFLYGYTF	TGTGCCAGCAGCCAAGGGGAAGGATTCCTCTATGGCTACACCTTC
TRBV11-1	-	-	TRBJ2-1	CASSITGSPYNEQFF	TGTGCCAGCAGCATAACAGGGAGTCCATACAATGAGCAGTTCTTC
TRBV7-8	-	-	TRBJ1-5	CASSLVGGPSNQPQHF	TGTGCCAGCAGCTTAGTGGGGGGGCCTAGCAATCAGCCCCAGCATTTT
TRBV10-3	once	TRBD1	TRBJ2-1	CAISDGTGQYEQFF	TGTGCCATCAGTGACGGGACAGGGCAGTATGAGCAGTTCTTC
TRBV4-2	-	TRBD2	TRBJ2-1	CASSHAGLAGGPRWGVKFF	TGTGCCAGCAGCCATGCCGGACTAGCGGGAGGGCCGAGATGGGGTGTCAAGTTCTTC
TRBV7-2	-	TRBD2	TRBJ2-3	CASVKGRREYTDTQYF	TGTGCCAGCGTAAAAGGGAGGCGGGAGTATACAGATACGCAGTATTTT
TRBV27	-	-	TRBJ1-6	CASSFSRSPLHF	TGTGCCAGCAGTTTTTCCCGGTCACCCCTCCACTTT
TRBV9	once	-	TRBJ2-1	CASSVDGEHFPGQEKGNEQFF	TGTGCCAGCAGCGTAGATGGGGAACACTTTCCGGGACAAGAAAAAGGGAATGAGCAGTTCTTC
TRBV18	-	-	TRBJ1-1	CASSYLRGFTEAFF	TGTGCCAGCTCATACCTAAGGGGGTTCACTGAAGCTTTCTTT
TRBV7-9	-	-	TRBJ1-1	CASSLSRGSGSEWGEAFF	TGTGCCAGCAGCTTATCACGGGGCTCCGGGTCCGAATGGGGTGAAGCTTTCTTT
TRBV19	-	-	TRBJ1-5	CASSTISGGPRSWPQHF	TGTGCCAGTAGTACCATCTCGGGGGGCCCCCGCAGTTGGCCCCAGCATTTT
TRBV27	-	TRBD2	TRBJ2-1	CASSAYTSGKGQFF	TGTGCCAGCAGTGCGTACACTAGCGGGAAGGGGCAGTTCTTC